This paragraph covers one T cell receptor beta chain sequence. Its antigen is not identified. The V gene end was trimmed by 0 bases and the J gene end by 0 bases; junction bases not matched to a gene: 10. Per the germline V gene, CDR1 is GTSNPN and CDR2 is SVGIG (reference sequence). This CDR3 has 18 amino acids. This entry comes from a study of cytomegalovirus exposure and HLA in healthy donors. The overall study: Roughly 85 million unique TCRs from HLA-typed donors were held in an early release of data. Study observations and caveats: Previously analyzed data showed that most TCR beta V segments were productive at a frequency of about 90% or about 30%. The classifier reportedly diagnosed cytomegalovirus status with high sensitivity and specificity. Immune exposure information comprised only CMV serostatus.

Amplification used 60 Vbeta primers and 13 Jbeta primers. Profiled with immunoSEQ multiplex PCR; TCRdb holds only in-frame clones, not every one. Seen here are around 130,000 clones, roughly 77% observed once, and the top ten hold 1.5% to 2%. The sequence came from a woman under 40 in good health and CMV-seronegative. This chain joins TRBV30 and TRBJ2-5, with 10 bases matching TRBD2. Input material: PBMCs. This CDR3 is CAWSVFRLTSGYQETQYF. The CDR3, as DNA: TGTGCCTGGAGTGTTTTTCGGCTGACTAGCGGGTACCAAGAGACCCAGTACTTC.